Presented here are 22 T cell receptor beta chains from one specimen sequenced in a study of molecular identifiers for immune sequencing clone quantification. MiXCR, run by TCRdb on the PCR reads, gives a single entry per CDR3 protein. The sample lists 55,000 to 75,000 distinct CDR3 sequences; roughly 18% were seen once. Sequencing input: naive CD8+ T cells from blood, with Jurkat cell RNA spiked in. Subset in this sample: FACS-sorted CD8+CD4-CCR7+CD45RA+ naive T cells. These receptors originate from a human donor in good health. Some libraries in this study had Jurkat cell RNA spiked in.

In its sample, this clonotype was seen a few times. V and J are TRBV11-3 and TRBJ2-1; TRBD2 matches at 7 bases. The V gene's germline CDR1 is SGHNT and CDR2 YENEEA. Trimming removed 3 bases from V and 7 bases from J; junction bases left unmatched: 9. The CDR3 is 15 residues long. The CDR3: CASSFLASGVNEQFF. Written as DNA, the CDR3 is TGTGCCAGCAGCTTCTTGGCCAGCGGGGTTAATGAGCAGTTCTTC.

This clonotype was picked up many times. The chain carries TRBV9 and TRBJ2-7, with D hard to call. Germline assignment: CDR1 SGDLS and CDR2 YYNGEE. Trimming removed 4 bases from V and 7 bases from J, with 24 bases in between. The CDR3 length is 16 residues. CDR3 amino acids: CASSLRLETLLGEQYF. CDR3 DNA sequence: TGTGCCAGCAGCCTTCGCCTCGAGACCCTCCTGGGAGAGCAGTACTTC.

This clonotype was observed many times. This rearrangement joins TRBV6-6 to TRBJ2-7; weak D call: TRBD2 (6 bases). The V end was cut by 7 bases, the J end by 5 bases, with 21 bases between. The CDR3 is 15 residues long. CDR1 is MNHNY, CDR2 SVGAGI, per germline (reference sequence). The chain's CDR3 is CASNPGEASRHEQYF. The CDR3 nucleotides read TGTGCCAGCAACCCGGGGGAAGCTAGTCGCCACGAGCAGTACTTC.

This clonotype was counted ten times or more. The rearrangement joins TRBV20-1 to TRBJ1-1, with TRBD1 matching over 8 bases. The germline V gene encodes CDR1 DFQATT and CDR2 SNEGSKA (reference sequence). With 4 bases clipped from V and 7 bases from J, the junction kept 20 bases outside the gene matches. The CDR3 covers 17 residues. DNA for the CDR3: TGCAGTGCTAAAGATGGGACAGGACTTTCGAGCGGGGGTGAAGCTTTCTTT. Residues: CSAKDGTGLSSGGEAFF.

At least ten counts were recorded for this clonotype. The rearrangement joins TRBV6-5 to TRBJ1-1; D gene unclear. V was pared by 2 bases and J by 4 bases, with 5 bases between. The CDR3 consists of 12 residues. Germline CDR1 is MNHEY and CDR2 is SVGAGI. CDR3 coding DNA: TGTGCCAGCAGTTACGGTGGCACTGAAGCTTTCTTT. This sequence encodes CASSYGGTEAFF.

This clonotype was recorded many times. The V call is TRBV4-1, the J call TRBJ2-1; D is unclear. The germline CDR1 and CDR2 sequences are MGHRA and YSYEKL. CDR3 length: 15 amino acids. Trimming left V 1 base short and J 4 bases short, with 11 bases between. CDR3 nucleotides: TGCGCCAGCAGCCAAGTTACCAACGGATACAATGAGCAGTTCTTC. Translating it yields CASSQVTNGYNEQFF.

Within the sample, this clonotype is medium-sized. The CDR3 DNA sequence: TGTGCCACCCAGGAATTGGGAGAACCAGATACGCAGTATTTT. Translated: CATQELGEPDTQYF. The V gene is TRBV10-3, the J gene TRBJ2-3, with D possibly being TRBD2 (5 bases). This CDR3 region has 14 residues. Germline V gives CDR1 ENHRY, CDR2 SYGVKD. V gave up 10 bases and J gave up 4 bases, with 18 bases separating them.

This clonotype was seen more than once but under ten times. The V and J genes are TRBV15 and TRBJ2-7; 7 bases match TRBD1. The CDR3 is 15 amino acids. CDR1 is LNHNV and CDR2 is YYDKDF in the germline V gene (reference sequence). The trim removed 2 bases at V and 3 bases at J, leaving 7 bases unmatched. CDR3 bases: TGTGCCACCAGCAGACTCCCGACAGGGATCTACGAGCAGTACTTC. It yields the protein CATSRLPTGIYEQYF.

A few counts support this clonotype. V and J are TRBV6-5 and TRBJ2-1; a weak D match, TRBD2 (6 bases). The CDR3 totals 15 residues. Trimming left V 10 bases short and J 1 base short, with 17 bases between. CDR1 MNHEY and CDR2 SVGAGI come from the germline V gene. CDR3 protein: CATRATSPSYNEQFF. CDR3 DNA: TGTGCCACCAGGGCGACTAGTCCATCCTACAATGAGCAGTTCTTC.

This clonotype was seen ten or more times. The chain is built from TRBV27 and TRBJ2-7, with TRBD2 as a possible D gene (5 bases). V lost 6 bases, J lost 6 bases, and 12 bases lay in between. CDR1 is MNHEY and CDR2 is SMNVEV in the germline V gene (reference sequence). The CDR3 length is 12 residues. This CDR3 reads CASSLRGREQYF. Here the CDR3 DNA reads TGTGCCAGCAGCTTACGGGGTCGCGAGCAGTACTTC.

This clonotype has a count of ten or more. The genes are TRBV7-9 and TRBJ2-5; D remains ambiguous. The CDR3 length is 12 residues. Germline-derived CDR1 and CDR2 are SEHNR and FQNEAQ (reference sequence). Trimming shortened V by 5 bases and J by 5 bases, and 9 bases separated the two germline ends. The CDR3 DNA sequence: TGTGCCAGCAGCCAGCCCCTGGAGACCCAGTACTTC. This codes for CASSQPLETQYF.

The V call is TRBV7-9, the J call TRBJ2-1, with D uncertain. Trimming cost V 5 bases and J 6 bases, with 14 bases left between them. The V gene's germline CDR1 is SEHNR and CDR2 FQNEAQ (reference sequence). This CDR3 comprises 14 residues. The DNA of the CDR3 is TGTGCCAGCAGCACCCGACCCAGTCGCAATGAGCAGTTCTTC. Translation: CASSTRPSRNEQFF.

In its sample, this clonotype is medium-sized. The genes are TRBV20-1 and TRBJ1-5; D is perhaps TRBD1 (6 bases). Germline V gives CDR1 DFQATT, CDR2 SNEGSKA (reference sequence). V dropped 0 bases and J dropped 0 bases, with 15 bases sitting between them. There are 17 residues in the CDR3. CDR3 sequence reads: CSARDLDKGGSNQPQHF. The CDR3 DNA sequence: TGCAGTGCTAGAGATTTGGACAAAGGGGGTAGCAATCAGCCCCAGCATTTT.

With regard to this clonotype: With a much larger clone just one base away, this may be a read error. The chain has TRBV5-4 and TRBJ2-3, with TRBD2 identical over 7 bases. The CDR3 covers 18 residues. Losses at the gene ends were 5 bases for V and 0 bases for J; bases not matched to a gene: 15. Germline CDR1 and CDR2: SGHNT and YYREEE (reference sequence). CDR3: CASRKEAASGDSTDTQYF. The DNA for the CDR3 is TGTGCCAGCAGAAAAGAAGCGGCTAGCGGAGATAGCACAGATACGCAGTATTTT.

This clonotype has a count of ten or more. V and J are TRBV27 and TRBJ2-2; no clear D. Per the germline V gene, CDR1 is MNHEY and CDR2 is SMNVEV (reference sequence). The CDR3 is made up of 11 amino acids. The germline V and J ends were trimmed by 1 base and 8 bases, with 2 bases remaining between them. This chain's CDR3 is CASSLFGELFF. The CDR3 DNA reads TGTGCCAGCAGTTTATTTGGGGAGCTGTTTTTT.

The CDR3 is CASSSMGELFF. The CDR3 DNA sequence: TGTGCCAGCAGCTCCATGGGGGAGCTGTTTTTT. The chain has TRBV7-2 and TRBJ2-2; D not resolved. V lost 4 bases and J 8 bases, leaving 5 bases between the germline ends. CDR3 length equals 11 residues. Germline V lookup: CDR1 SGHTA, CDR2 FQGNSA. The full variable domain, in which reference TRBV7-2 and TRBJ2-2 provide the parts outside the CDR3, is GAGVSQSPSNKVTEKGKDVELRCDPISGHTALYWYRQSLGQGLEFLIYFQGNSAPDKSGLPSDRFSAERTGGSVSTLTIQRTQQEDSAVYLCASSSMGELFFGEGSRLTVL.

This clonotype was observed many times. The V gene is TRBV19, the J gene TRBJ1-5; D is ambiguous. Looked up from germline, CDR1 is LNHDA and CDR2 is SQIVND (reference sequence). The CDR3 loop spans 17 amino acids. The V and J ends lost 0 bases and 1 base respectively, with 13 bases between them. CDR3 sequence reads: CASSIDPAGLSNQPQHF. The CDR3 coding sequence is TGTGCCAGTAGTATAGATCCGGCTGGGTTGAGCAATCAGCCCCAGCATTTT.

This clonotype has at least ten counts. The V gene is TRBV5-8, the J gene TRBJ2-3; 7 bases line up with TRBD2. The trim removed 3 bases at V and 1 base at J, leaving 5 bases unmatched. Germline values: CDR1 SGHTS, CDR2 YDEGEE. CDR3 length: 15 amino acids. CDR3 in amino acids: CASSWEGEGTDTQYF. In DNA, the CDR3 is TGTGCCAGCAGCTGGGAGGGAGAGGGCACAGATACGCAGTATTTT.

V usage is TRBV5-1 and J usage is TRBJ2-7; 9 nucleotides match TRBD1. Per germline, CDR1 SGHRS and CDR2 YFSETQ. This CDR3 is built from 14 residues. With 4 bases clipped from V and 3 bases from J, the junction kept 5 bases outside the gene matches. The CDR3 nucleotides are TGCGCCAGCAGCATCTGGACAGGGGACTACGAGCAGTACTTC. Its translation is CASSIWTGDYEQYF.

Concerning this clonotype: This may come from a read error, since a much larger clone is one base off. The chain recombines TRBV11-2 with TRBJ2-1, with D perhaps TRBD2 (6 bases). This CDR3 region has 17 residues. Germline V gene data show CDR1 as SGHAT and CDR2 as FQNNGV. The CDR3 region has the DNA TGTGCCAGCAGCTTAGACACGGGAGTGCTCTCCTACAATGGGCAGTTCTTC. This codes for CASSLDTGVLSYNGQFF.

Concerning this clonotype itself: A single base separates this from a much larger clone, so it may be a read error. The chain couples TRBV3-1 to TRBJ1-1, with D unresolved. V was cut by 4 bases and J by 9 bases, with 15 bases left in between. This CDR3 has 13 amino acids. The germline V gene encodes CDR1 LGHDT and CDR2 YNNKEL (reference sequence). CDR3 region: CASSPRGWDKAFF. The CDR3 nucleotides are TGTGCCAGCAGCCCGCGTGGTTGGGATAAAGCTTTCTTT. Using reference TRBV3-1 and TRBJ1-1 for the parts outside the CDR3, the full variable domain is DTAVSQTPKYLVTQMGNDKSIKCEQNLGHDTMYWYKQDSKKFLKIMFSYNNKELIINETVPNRFSPKSPDKAHLNLHINSLELGDSAVYFCASSPRGWDKAFFGQGTRLTVV.

Comments on this clonotype: A read error may be the cause here, since a much bigger clone is one base away. The J gene is TRBJ1-5, the V gene TRBV19; 10 nucleotides agree with TRBD1. The length of the CDR3 is 15 residues. Trimming cost V 3 bases and J 2 bases; bases outside gene matches: 1. CDR1 and CDR2 (germline): LNHDA, SQIVND (reference sequence). As DNA, the CDR3 is TGTGCCAGTAGTATGGGGACAGGGGGCAATCAGCCCCAGCATTTT. As protein: CASSMGTGGNQPQHF.